These T cell receptor beta chains were read from a single sample in a study of identifying expanded T cells in peripheral blood. Repertoires were generated with immunoSEQ multiplex PCR, while TCRdb's copy carries only in-frame clones and drops some. The sample holds about 90,000 clones; roughly 85% are singletons and the top ten take approximately 4.5%. The sample taken for sequencing was blood. Receptors were obtained from a person aged 18 to 69 in good health. CDR3s include the opening cysteine and the closing phenylalanine or tryptophan.

v_call	j_call	cdr3_aa
TRBV6-5	TRBJ1-1	CASRADRGSTEAFF
TRBV7-9	TRBJ2-4	CAAGEDKNIQYF
TRBV5-6	TRBJ1-2	CASSLFGDRAYGYTF
TRBV25-1	TRBJ1-1	CASSYYVWRNTEAFF
TRBV25-1	TRBJ1-2	CASSKADYGYTF
TRBV7-8	TRBJ1-1	CASSLVRGRQAFF
TRBV27	TRBJ2-3	CASSSYTDTQYF
TRBV20-1	TRBJ2-3	CSARRAANPYF
TRBV11-3	TRBJ2-1	CASSPRGVFNNEQFF
TRBV30	TRBJ1-1	CAWTPLTGENTEAFF
TRBV27	TRBJ1-2	CASSSSGYGYTF
TRBV7-3	TRBJ2-3	CASSEFGAFTDTQYF
TRBV14	TRBJ1-3	CASSKSGNTIYF
TRBV18	TRBJ2-7	CASSPEGGSSYEQYF
TRBV6-5	TRBJ2-7	CASRADRGVAYEQYF
TRBV5-1	TRBJ2-3	CASLQGGATSTDTQYF
TRBV6-5	TRBJ2-5	CASSYYRQETQYF
TRBV6-5	TRBJ1-1	CASSYRGEGTEAFF
TRBV6-1	TRBJ1-2	CASSDRLYYTF
TRBV5-1	TRBJ2-7	CASSLKGFSYEQYF
TRBV5-5	TRBJ1-5	CASSLGTGVSLGQPQHF
TRBV7-3	TRBJ2-3	CASSFGRRLTDTQYF
TRBV19	TRBJ2-1	CASSINGGIYNEQFF
TRBV5-6	TRBJ2-5	CASSPGWTSDETQYF
TRBV6-6	TRBJ1-4	CASSSPRGLEKLFF
TRBV7-9	TRBJ1-2	CASSQEDPGGPWYGYTF
TRBV5-4	TRBJ2-2	CASSLRPGQRNTGELFF
TRBV5-4	TRBJ1-1	CASSLVAGSDTEAFF
TRBV7-2	TRBJ2-1	CASSSLGLAGGEQFF
TRBV4-3	TRBJ1-2	CASSQDGNDGYTF
TRBV6-5	TRBJ1-2	CASRPSGGDYGYTF
TRBV11-2	TRBJ2-7	CASSIAGPPNEQYF
TRBV27	TRBJ1-5	CASSLIGQGGQPQHF
TRBV13	TRBJ2-7	CASSLGQGGAYEQYF
TRBV27	TRBJ1-6	CASSHRQGGSPLHF
TRBV30	TRBJ1-5	CAWSDNSNQPQHF
TRBV9	TRBJ2-7	CASSVAVVAGTYEQYF
TRBV7-9	TRBJ2-1	CASSPPYYNEQFF
TRBV7-2	TRBJ1-1	CASSERGAGQGAPEAFF
TRBV19	TRBJ1-1	CASSIAENTEAFF
TRBV6-6	TRBJ1-1	CATSYLGNTEAFF
TRBV6-5	TRBJ2-7	CASSSTDRGNEQYF
TRBV10-3	TRBJ1-6	CAISEGVFSYNSPLHF
TRBV11-2	TRBJ2-7	CASSLGFIKSYEQYF
TRBV18	TRBJ1-3	CASSPARALPGNTIYF
TRBV5-1	TRBJ1-1	CASSFAGMNTEAFF